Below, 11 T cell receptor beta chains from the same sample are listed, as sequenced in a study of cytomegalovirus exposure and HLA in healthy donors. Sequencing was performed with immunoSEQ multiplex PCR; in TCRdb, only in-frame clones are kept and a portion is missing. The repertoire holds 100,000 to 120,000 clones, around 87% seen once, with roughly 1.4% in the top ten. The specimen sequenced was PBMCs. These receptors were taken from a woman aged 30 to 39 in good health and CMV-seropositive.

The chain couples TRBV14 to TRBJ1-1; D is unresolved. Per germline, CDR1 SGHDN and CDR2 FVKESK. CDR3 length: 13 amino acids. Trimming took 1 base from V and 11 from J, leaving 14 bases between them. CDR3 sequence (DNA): TGTGCCAGCAGCCAAGTTGGTATCAGGTGGGCTTTCTTT. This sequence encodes CASSQVGIRWAFF.

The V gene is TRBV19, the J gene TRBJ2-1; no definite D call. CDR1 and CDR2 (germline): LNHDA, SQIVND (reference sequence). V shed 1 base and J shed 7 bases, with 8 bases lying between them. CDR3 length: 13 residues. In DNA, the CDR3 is TGTGCCAGTAGTATAGGTACAGAAAATGAGCAGTTCTTC. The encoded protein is CASSIGTENEQFF. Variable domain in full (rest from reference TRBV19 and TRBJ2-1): DGGITQSPKYLFRKEGQNVTLSCEQNLNHDAMYWYRQDPGQGLRLIYYSQIVNDFQKGDIAEGYSVSREKKESFPLTVTSAQKNPTAFYLCASSIGTENEQFFGPGTRLTVL.

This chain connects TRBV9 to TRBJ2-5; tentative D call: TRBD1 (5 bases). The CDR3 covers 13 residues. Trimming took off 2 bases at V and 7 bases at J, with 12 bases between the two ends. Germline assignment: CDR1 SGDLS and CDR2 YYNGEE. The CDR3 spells CASSVQGSGTQYF. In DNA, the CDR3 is TGTGCCAGCAGCGTCCAGGGTAGTGGGACCCAGTACTTC.

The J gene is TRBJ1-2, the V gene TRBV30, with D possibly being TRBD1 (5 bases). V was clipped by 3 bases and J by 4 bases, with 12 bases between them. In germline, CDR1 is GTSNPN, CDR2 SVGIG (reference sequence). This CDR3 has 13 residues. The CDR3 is CAWSLGGIYGYTF. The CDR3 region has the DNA TGTGCCTGGAGCCTCGGGGGTATCTATGGCTACACCTTC. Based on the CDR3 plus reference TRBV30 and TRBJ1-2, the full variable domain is SQTIHQWPATLVQPVGSPLSLECTVEGTSNPNLYWYRQAAGRGLQLLFYSVGIGQISSEVPQNLSASRPQDRQFILSSKKLLLSDSGFYLCAWSLGGIYGYTFGSGTRLTVV.

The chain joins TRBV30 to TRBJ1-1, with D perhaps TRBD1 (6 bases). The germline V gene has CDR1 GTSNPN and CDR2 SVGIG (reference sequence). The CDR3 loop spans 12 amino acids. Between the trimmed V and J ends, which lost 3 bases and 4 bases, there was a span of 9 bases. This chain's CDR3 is CAWSQGSTEAFF. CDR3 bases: TGTGCCTGGAGCCAGGGGAGCACTGAAGCTTTCTTT.

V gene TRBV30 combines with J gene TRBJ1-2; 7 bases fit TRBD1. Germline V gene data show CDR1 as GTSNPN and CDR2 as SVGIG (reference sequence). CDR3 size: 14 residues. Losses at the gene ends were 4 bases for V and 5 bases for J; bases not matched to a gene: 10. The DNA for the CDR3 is TGTGCCTGGACCCCCGGGACAGTTCGGTATGGCTACACCTTC. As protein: CAWTPGTVRYGYTF.

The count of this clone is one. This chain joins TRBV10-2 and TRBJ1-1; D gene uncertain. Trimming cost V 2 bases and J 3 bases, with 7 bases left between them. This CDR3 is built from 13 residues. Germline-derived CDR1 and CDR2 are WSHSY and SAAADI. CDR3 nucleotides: TGCGCCAGCAGTGAGGAGGGATACACTGAAGCTTTCTTT. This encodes CASSEEGYTEAFF.

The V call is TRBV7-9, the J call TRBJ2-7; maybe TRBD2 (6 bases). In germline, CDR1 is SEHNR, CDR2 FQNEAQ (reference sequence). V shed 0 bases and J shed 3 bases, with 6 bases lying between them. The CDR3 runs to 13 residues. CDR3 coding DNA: TGTGCCAGCAGCTTAGCGGGGGGCTACGAGCAGTACTTC. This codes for CASSLAGGYEQYF.

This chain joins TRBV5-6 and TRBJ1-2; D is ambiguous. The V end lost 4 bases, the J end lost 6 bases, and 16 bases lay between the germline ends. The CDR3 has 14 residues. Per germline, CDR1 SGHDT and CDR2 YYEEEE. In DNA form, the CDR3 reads TGTGCCAGCAGCCTAAGACCTAAACGGGATGGCTACACCTTC. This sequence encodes CASSLRPKRDGYTF.

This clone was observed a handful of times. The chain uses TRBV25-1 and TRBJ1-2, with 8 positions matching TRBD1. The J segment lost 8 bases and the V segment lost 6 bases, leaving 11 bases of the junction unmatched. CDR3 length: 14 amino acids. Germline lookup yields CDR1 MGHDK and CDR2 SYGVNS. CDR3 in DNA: TGTGCCAGCAGCCAGGGGGCGCCCGAGGTGGGCTACACCTTC. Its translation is CASSQGAPEVGYTF.

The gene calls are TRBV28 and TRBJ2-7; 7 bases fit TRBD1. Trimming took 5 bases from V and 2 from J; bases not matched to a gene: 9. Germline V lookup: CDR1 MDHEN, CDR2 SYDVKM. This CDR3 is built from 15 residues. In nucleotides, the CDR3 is TGTGCCAGCAGTCTTACCCTACAGGGGACCTACGAGCAGTACTTC. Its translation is CASSLTLQGTYEQYF.